Given below is one T cell receptor (beta chain) in context. This specimen belongs to a study of cytomegalovirus exposure and HLA in healthy donors. Germline loops: CDR1 SGHTA, CDR2 FQGTGA. Trimming removed 0 bases from V and 3 bases from J, with 8 bases in between. The CDR3 is 14 amino acids. This table comes from immunoSEQ multiplex PCR, and its TCRdb copy is limited to in-frame clones, with some not included. The sample includes tens of thousands of clones, approximately 88% of them seen just once. The sequence was collected from a woman under 30 in good health and CMV-seropositive. The gene calls are TRBV7-3 and TRBJ1-2, with D uncertain. The sequenced sample consisted of PBMCs. The CDR3 region has the DNA TGTGCCAGCAGCTTAACTGCTACAGACTATGGCTACACCTTC. It translates to CASSLTATDYGYTF. The whole variable domain, remainder taken from reference TRBV7-3 and TRBJ1-2, is GAGVSQTPSNKVTEKGKYVELRCDPISGHTALYWYRQSLGQGPEFLIYFQGTGAADDSGLPNDRFFAVRPEGSVSTLKIQRTERGDSAVYLCASSLTATDYGYTFGSGTRLTVV.